This T cell receptor beta chain was found in a study of radiation and T cells in renal cell carcinoma. There are a few counts of this clone. Treatment in this sample: treatment-naive control, cytoreductive nephrectomy. Data came from immunoSEQ multiplex PCR; TCRdb stores just in-frame clones and leaves some out. The repertoire holds around 20,000 clones, around three fifths seen once, with 33% in the top ten. Losses at the gene ends were 5 bases for V and 5 bases for J; bases not matched to a gene: 8. CDR1 and CDR2 (germline): SGHTS, YDEGEE. The CDR3 totals 14 residues. This sequence originates from a middle-aged man with renal cell carcinoma. The sequencing used tumor tissue, collected from a patient whose treatment was nephrectomy without radiotherapy. The rearrangement links TRBV5-8 to TRBJ1-1; TRBD1 matches at 8 bases. The CDR3 sequence is CASRGGQAYTEAFF. CDR3 DNA: TGTGCCAGCAGGGGGGGACAGGCATATACTGAAGCTTTCTTT. Variable domain in full (rest from reference TRBV5-8 and TRBJ1-1): EAGVTQSPTHLIKTRGQQATLRCSPISGHTSVYWYQQALGLGLQFLLWYDEGEERNRGNFPPRFSGRQFPNYSSELNVNALELEDSALYLCASRGGQAYTEAFFGQGTRLTVV.